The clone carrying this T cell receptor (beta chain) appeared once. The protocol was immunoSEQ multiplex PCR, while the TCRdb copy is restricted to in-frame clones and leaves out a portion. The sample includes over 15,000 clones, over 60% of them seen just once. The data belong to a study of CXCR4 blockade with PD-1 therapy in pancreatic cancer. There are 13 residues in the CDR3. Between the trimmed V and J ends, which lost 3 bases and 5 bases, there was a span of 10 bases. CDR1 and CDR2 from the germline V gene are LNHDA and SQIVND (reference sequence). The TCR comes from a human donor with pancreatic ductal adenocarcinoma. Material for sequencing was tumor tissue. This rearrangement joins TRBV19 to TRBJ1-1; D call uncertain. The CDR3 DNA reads TGTGCCAGTAGTATTGTATGGGGTACTGAAGCTTTCTTT. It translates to CASSIVWGTEAFF.